This T cell receptor beta chain was identified during a study of immune evolution from preneoplasia to lung adenocarcinoma. Study summary: HLA loss of heterozygosity: approximately 7.5% AIS, around 16% MIA, roughly 30% ADC, none AAH. Study-level results: Later-stage lesions seemingly showed higher T cell density and diversity than normal lung.

As to this clone: Antigen: not known.

Only in-frame clones appear in the TCRdb table, and some are missing; sequencing was by immunoSEQ multiplex PCR. The profile shows 8,000 to 10,000 clones, around 89% of them singletons. Trimming removed 0 bases from V and 3 bases from J, with 6 bases in between. Per germline, CDR1 SGHRS and CDR2 YFSETQ. This CDR3 has 14 residues. Between the mid-2010s and the late 2010s, patients underwent resection in Japan or China. The TCR comes from a person aged 65 to 85 with invasive lung adenocarcinoma. Some clones in this sample may be carry-over from other donors' samples. Sequenced sample: FFPE invasive lung adenocarcinoma tissue. The rearrangement joins TRBV5-1 to TRBJ1-4; D uncertain. CDR3 sequence (DNA): TGCGCCAGCAGCTTGGTTTCCTCTAATGAAAAACTGTTTTTT. Protein product: CASSLVSSNEKLFF. Full variable domain (remainder filled in from reference TRBV5-1 and TRBJ1-4): KAGVTQTPRYLIKTRGQQVTLSCSPISGHRSVSWYQQTPGQGLQFLFEYFSETQRNKGNFPGRFSGRQFSNSRSEMNVSTLELGDSALYLCASSLVSSNEKLFFGSGTQLSVL.